One and the same sample provided the 23 T cell receptor beta chains below, sequenced in a study of shared clonotypes between healthy human individuals. Sequencing was performed with immunoSEQ multiplex PCR; in TCRdb, only in-frame clones are kept and a portion is missing. Of roughly 2 million clones listed, 85% to 95% are singletons. Source material: naive CD4+ T cells sorted from blood. The subset is: CD45RA+ positively selected. The receptors were gathered from a man between 18 and 35 years old in good health.

The V and J genes are TRBV6-5 and TRBJ1-2; D remains unclear. Germline lookup yields CDR1 MNHEY and CDR2 SVGAGI. The V end lost 8 bases, the J end lost 3 bases, and 7 bases lay between the germline ends. The CDR3 runs to 11 residues. The chain's CDR3 is CASYRDYGYTF. The CDR3 nucleotides are TGTGCCAGCTACCGAGACTATGGCTACACCTTC.

This chain links TRBV6-5 with TRBJ2-2; 12 nucleotides line up with TRBD2. V shed 4 bases, J shed 3 bases, and the junction held 3 bases outside the gene matches. This CDR3 region has 16 residues. Germline V gene data show CDR1 as MNHEY and CDR2 as SVGAGI. The chain's CDR3 is CASSSGTSGYTGELFF. The CDR3 DNA sequence: TGTGCCAGCAGTTCCGGGACTAGCGGGTACACCGGGGAGCTGTTTTTT.

The CDR3 loop is CASSMTGTTAGEQFF. As DNA, the CDR3 is TGTGCCAGCTCAATGACCGGGACAACGGCGGGGGAGCAGTTCTTC. The chain joins TRBV18 to TRBJ2-1; the D gene could be TRBD1 or TRBD2 (6 bases each). This CDR3 has 15 residues. Germline CDR1 KGHSH, CDR2 LQKENI. Trimming removed 5 bases from V and 10 bases from J, with 21 bases in between.

A word on this clone: The sample holds other DNA sequences that translate to the same CDR3. The CDR3 DNA follows: TGTGCCAGCAGTTTAGATAGAAACTATGGCTACACCTTC. Translated: CASSLDRNYGYTF. The chain is built from TRBV27 and TRBJ1-2; D ambiguous. This CDR3 contains 13 residues. V was shortened by 2 bases and J by 2 bases, with 6 bases between the two germline ends. Germline CDR1 reads MNHEY; CDR2 reads SMNVEV (reference sequence).

This clone was observed once. This sample includes further DNA sequences coding for the same CDR3. The V and J genes are TRBV2 and TRBJ1-5; D is unclear. The CDR3 runs to 12 residues. CDR1 and CDR2 from the germline V gene are SNHLY and FYNNEI. The V end lost 1 base, the J end lost 5 bases, and 3 bases lay between the germline ends. CDR3 loop: CASSEGYQPQHF. CDR3 nucleotide sequence: TGTGCCAGCAGTGAAGGATATCAGCCCCAGCATTTT.

The chain carries TRBV5-1 and TRBJ1-4; 9 bases agree with TRBD1. The junction had 7 bases not matched to a gene; V was cut back by 0 bases and J by 7 bases. The germline V gene encodes CDR1 SGHRS and CDR2 YFSETQ. The CDR3 contains 16 residues. The DNA for the CDR3 is TGCGCCAGCAGCTTGGACTGGCCGGGACAGGGTGAAAAACTGTTTTTT. Translation: CASSLDWPGQGEKLFF.

As for this clone: Additional DNA sequences in this sample encode the identical CDR3. The J gene is TRBJ2-1, the V gene TRBV2; the D is unclear. Germline values: CDR1 SNHLY, CDR2 FYNNEI. The CDR3 spans 11 residues. Trimming took 0 bases from V and 8 from J, leaving 2 bases between them. CDR3 in amino acids: CASSEADEQFF. The CDR3 region has the DNA TGTGCCAGCAGTGAAGCGGATGAGCAGTTCTTC.

This sequence joins TRBV5-6 and TRBJ1-6; D remains unclear. The CDR3 is 13 residues long. Germline V gene lookup returns CDR1 SGHDT and CDR2 YYEEEE. V dropped 0 bases and J dropped 6 bases, with 4 bases sitting between them. The CDR3 reads CASSLDANSPLHF. CDR3 DNA sequence: TGTGCCAGCAGCTTGGATGCTAATTCACCCCTCCACTTT. Supplemented by reference TRBV5-6 and TRBJ1-6, the full variable domain reads DAGVTQSPTHLIKTRGQQVTLRCSPKSGHDTVSWYQQALGQGPQFIFQYYEEEERQRGNFPDRFSGHQFPNYSSELNVNALLLGDSALYLCASSLDANSPLHFGNGTRLTVT.

The chain is built from TRBV28 and TRBJ2-5; the D gene is possibly TRBD2 (5 bases). The CDR3 has 13 amino acids. V shed 5 bases and J shed 1 base, with 8 bases lying between them. CDR1 MDHEN and CDR2 SYDVKM come from the germline V gene. CDR3 sequence reads: CASSPDFQETQYF. In DNA form, the CDR3 reads TGTGCCAGCAGTCCGGACTTCCAAGAGACCCAGTACTTC.

The J gene is TRBJ2-6, the V gene TRBV2; 8 positions match TRBD1. Trimming cost V 7 bases and J 4 bases; bases outside gene matches: 6. Germline V gene data show CDR1 as SNHLY and CDR2 as FYNNEI. The length of the CDR3 is 15 residues. The CDR3 protein is CASKQGASGANVLTF. The CDR3 bases are TGTGCCAGCAAGCAGGGGGCGTCAGGGGCCAACGTCCTGACTTTC. Full variable domain (outside the CDR3, taken from reference TRBV2 and TRBJ2-6): EPEVTQTPSHQVTQMGQEVILRCVPISNHLYFYWYRQILGQKVEFLVSFYNNEISEKSEIFDDQFSVERPDGSNFTLKIRSTKLEDSAMYFCASKQGASGANVLTFGAGSRLTVL.

The J gene is TRBJ2-5, the V gene TRBV27; TRBD1 aligns across 9 bases. The length of the CDR3 is 15 residues. Germline V gives CDR1 MNHEY, CDR2 SMNVEV (reference sequence). Trimming cost V 8 bases and J 6 bases; bases outside gene matches: 13. The chain's CDR3 is CASRWGTGNSQTQYF. The CDR3 DNA follows: TGTGCCAGCCGATGGGGGACAGGGAATTCGCAGACCCAGTACTTC.

V and J are TRBV7-2 and TRBJ1-2, with a tentative D call TRBD1 (5 bases). Germline V gene data show CDR1 as SGHTA and CDR2 as FQGNSA. This CDR3 is 15 amino acids long. Trimming shortened V by 1 base and J by 8 bases, and 17 bases separated the two germline ends. The CDR3 loop is CASSLVSGPPGGYTF. The CDR3 DNA reads TGTGCCAGCAGCTTAGTATCAGGGCCCCCAGGGGGCTACACCTTC.

V is TRBV5-4 and J is TRBJ2-5, with TRBD1 identical over 9 bases. The V gene end was trimmed by 5 bases and the J gene end by 3 bases; junction bases not matched to a gene: 5. Germline CDR1 and CDR2: SGHNT and YYREEE (reference sequence). The CDR3 has 14 residues. DNA of the CDR3: TGTGCCAGCAGTGGACAGGGGCTGGAAGAGACCCAGTACTTC. Translated: CASSGQGLEETQYF.

Note on this clone: One end of the junction is discordant with germline, which a read error may explain. The chain combines TRBV10-2 with TRBJ2-7, with D possibly being TRBD2 (6 bases). The germline CDR1 and CDR2 sequences are WSHSY and SAAADI. The CDR3 is 11 residues long. CDR3: CASSGPGDFDF. The CDR3, as DNA: TGCGCCAGCAGTGGTCCGGGAGATTTCGACTTC.

The chain is built from TRBV10-1 and TRBJ1-5; no firm D call. CDR3 length equals 13 residues. Trimming removed 4 bases at V and 6 bases at J, with 10 bases between. Per germline, CDR1 WNHNN and CDR2 SYGVQD (reference sequence). For the CDR3, the DNA is TGCGCCAGCAGTGTCACTGGGAGTCAGCCCCAGCATTTT. Protein: CASSVTGSQPQHF.

This chain connects TRBV5-1 to TRBJ1-6; no definite D call. This CDR3 has 16 amino acids. Germline V lookup: CDR1 SGHRS, CDR2 YFSETQ. V was clipped by 7 bases and J by 0 bases, with 14 bases between them. CDR3 bases: TGCGCCAGCTCAGATGGGCTGAGCTCCTATAATTCACCCCTCCACTTT. Translating it yields CASSDGLSSYNSPLHF.

This chain uses TRBV15 with TRBJ2-4; D is undetermined. Trimming stripped 6 bases from V and 0 bases from J, with 6 bases between. This CDR3 region has 13 residues. Germline V lookup: CDR1 LNHNV, CDR2 YYDKDF (reference sequence). CDR3 sequence reads: CATREIAKNIQYF. For the CDR3, the DNA is TGTGCCACCAGAGAAATAGCCAAAAACATTCAGTACTTC.

The chain carries TRBV2 and TRBJ2-4, with 10 nucleotides matching TRBD1. The CDR3 runs to 16 residues. Germline-derived CDR1 and CDR2 are SNHLY and FYNNEI. With 6 bases clipped from V and 2 bases from J, the junction kept 7 bases outside the gene matches. The CDR3 loop is CASSVRTGGTKNIQYF. CDR3 sequence (DNA): TGTGCCAGCAGCGTTAGGACAGGGGGGACCAAAAACATTCAGTACTTC.

The rearrangement links TRBV6-1 to TRBJ1-1, with no clear D. Germline loops: CDR1 MNHNS, CDR2 SASEGT. Trimming stripped 8 bases from V and 3 bases from J, with 10 bases between. The CDR3 runs 12 residues. The DNA of the CDR3 is TGTGCCAGCTTTTGGGCTTACACTGAAGCTTTCTTT. Translation: CASFWAYTEAFF.

The V and J genes are TRBV2 and TRBJ1-1; D might be TRBD1 (6 bases). The V end was cut by 6 bases, the J end by 4 bases, with 12 bases between. CDR3 length: 13 amino acids. Germline V CDR1 and CDR2: SNHLY, FYNNEI. The CDR3 loop is CASRPQGITEAFF. CDR3 coding DNA: TGTGCCAGCAGACCACAGGGAATCACTGAAGCTTTCTTT.

The genes are TRBV18 and TRBJ1-6; maybe TRBD1 (5 bases). The CDR3 totals 17 residues. Germline lookup yields CDR1 KGHSH and CDR2 LQKENI. Trimming took off 3 bases at V and 0 bases at J, with 12 bases between the two ends. CDR3 sequence reads: CASSPFDSDSYNSPLHF. The CDR3 DNA follows: TGTGCCAGCTCACCCTTCGACAGTGACTCCTATAATTCACCCCTCCACTTT.

The V call is TRBV6-5, the J call TRBJ2-1; 11 nucleotides agree with TRBD2. Germline loops: CDR1 MNHEY, CDR2 SVGAGI. The CDR3 loop spans 16 amino acids. With V trimmed by 2 bases and J by 7 bases, 7 bases remained unmatched. In DNA form, the CDR3 reads TGTGCCAGCAGTTACGGTAGCGGGAGGGCCGGAAATGAGCAGTTCTTC. Residues: CASSYGSGRAGNEQFF.

The V gene is TRBV30, the J gene TRBJ2-5; 7 bases line up with TRBD2. The CDR3 covers 14 residues. Germline assignment: CDR1 GTSNPN and CDR2 SVGIG (reference sequence). The junction had 10 bases not matched to a gene; V was cut back by 4 bases and J by 5 bases. This CDR3 reads CAWTLRRGGETQYF. CDR3 sequence (DNA): TGTGCCTGGACCCTTAGAAGGGGAGGGGAGACCCAGTACTTC.